This T cell receptor beta chain was captured by sequencing in a study of patients and donors after allogeneic stem cell transplantation. V lost 1 base to trimming and J lost 8 bases, with 12 bases between them. Germline V gene sequence: CDR1 MNHEY, CDR2 SVGAGI. The CDR3 runs 14 residues. TCRdb used MiXCR to reprocess the RT-PCR reads, holding one entry per CDR3 protein. The table has 920,000 or so distinct CDR3 sequences, roughly 18% seen once. Material: blood, either unsorted or a sorted T cell fraction (not recorded which). This receptor was obtained from a human donor who was either an allogeneic HSCT recipient or a stem cell or donor lymphocyte infusion donor (not recorded which). It is not recorded whose cells these are; they may come from a transplant donor. The gene calls are TRBV6-5 and TRBJ1-3, with D perhaps matching TRBD1 (5 bases). The DNA for the CDR3 is TGTGCCAGCAGTTACTGGTGGGGAGGGGACACCATATATTTT. Its translation is CASSYWWGGDTIYF.